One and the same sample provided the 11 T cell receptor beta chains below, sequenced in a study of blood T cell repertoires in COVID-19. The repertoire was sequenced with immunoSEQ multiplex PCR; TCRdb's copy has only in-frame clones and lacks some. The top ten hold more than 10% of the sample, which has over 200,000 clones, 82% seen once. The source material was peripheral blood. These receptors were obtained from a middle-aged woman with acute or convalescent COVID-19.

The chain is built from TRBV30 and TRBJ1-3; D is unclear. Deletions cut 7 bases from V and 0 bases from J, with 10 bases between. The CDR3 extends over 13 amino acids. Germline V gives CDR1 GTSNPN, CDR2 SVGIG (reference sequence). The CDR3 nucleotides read TGTGCCTTTCAAGGAGTCTCTGGAAACACCATATATTTT. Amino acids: CAFQGVSGNTIYF.

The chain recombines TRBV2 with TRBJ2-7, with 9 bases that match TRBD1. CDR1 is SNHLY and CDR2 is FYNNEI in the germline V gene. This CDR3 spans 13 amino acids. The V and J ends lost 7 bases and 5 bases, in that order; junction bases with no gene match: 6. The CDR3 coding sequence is TGTGCCAGCACTGGGACAGGGCGGGACGAGCAGTACTTC. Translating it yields CASTGTGRDEQYF.

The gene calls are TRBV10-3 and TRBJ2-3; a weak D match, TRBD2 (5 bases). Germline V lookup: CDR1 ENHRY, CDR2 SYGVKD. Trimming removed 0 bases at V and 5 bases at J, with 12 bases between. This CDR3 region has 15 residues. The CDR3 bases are TGTGCCATCAGTGAGTCACCGAGAGGGCGAGATACGCAGTATTTT. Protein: CAISESPRGRDTQYF.

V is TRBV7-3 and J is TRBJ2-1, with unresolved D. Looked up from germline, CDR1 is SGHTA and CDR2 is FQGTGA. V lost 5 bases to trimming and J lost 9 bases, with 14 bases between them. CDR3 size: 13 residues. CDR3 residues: CASSPISFSEQFF. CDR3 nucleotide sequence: TGTGCCAGCAGCCCGATATCTTTCAGTGAGCAGTTCTTC. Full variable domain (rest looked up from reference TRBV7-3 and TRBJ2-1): GAGVSQTPSNKVTEKGKYVELRCDPISGHTALYWYRQSLGQGPEFLIYFQGTGAADDSGLPNDRFFAVRPEGSVSTLKIQRTERGDSAVYLCASSPISFSEQFFGPGTRLTVL.

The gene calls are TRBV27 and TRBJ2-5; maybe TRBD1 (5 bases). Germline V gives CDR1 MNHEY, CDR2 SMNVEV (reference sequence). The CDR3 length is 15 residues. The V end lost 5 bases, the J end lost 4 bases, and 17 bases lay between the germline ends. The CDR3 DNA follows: TGTGCCAGCAGTCCCAAAGGGGCGTCTGGAGAGACCCAGTACTTC. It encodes CASSPKGASGETQYF.

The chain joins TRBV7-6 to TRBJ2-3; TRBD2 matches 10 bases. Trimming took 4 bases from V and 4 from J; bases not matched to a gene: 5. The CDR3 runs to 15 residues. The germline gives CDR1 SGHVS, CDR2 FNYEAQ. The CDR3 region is CASSYGLAASDTQYF. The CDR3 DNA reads TGTGCCAGCAGCTACGGACTAGCGGCTTCAGATACGCAGTATTTT.

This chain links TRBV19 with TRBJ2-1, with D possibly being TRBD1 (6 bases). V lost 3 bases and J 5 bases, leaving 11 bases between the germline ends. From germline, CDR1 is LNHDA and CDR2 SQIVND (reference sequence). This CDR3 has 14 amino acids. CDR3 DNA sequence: TGTGCCAGTAGTATTATGGGGGCCCACAATGAGCAGTTCTTC. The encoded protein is CASSIMGAHNEQFF.

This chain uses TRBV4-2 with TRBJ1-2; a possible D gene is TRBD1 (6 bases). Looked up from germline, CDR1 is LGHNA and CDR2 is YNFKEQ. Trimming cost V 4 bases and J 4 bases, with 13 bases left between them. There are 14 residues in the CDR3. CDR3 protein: CASSRTAFPYGYTF. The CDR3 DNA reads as TGTGCCAGCAGCCGGACAGCGTTCCCCTATGGCTACACCTTC.

The CDR3 region has the DNA TGTGCCAGCAGCGTGCCTAGCGGGAGGACCTACGAGCAGTACTTC. Residues: CASSVPSGRTYEQYF. V and J are TRBV5-8 and TRBJ2-7; 11 bases match TRBD2. The V gene's germline CDR1 is SGHTS and CDR2 YDEGEE. The CDR3 has 15 residues. With V trimmed by 4 bases and J by 2 bases, 5 bases remained unmatched.

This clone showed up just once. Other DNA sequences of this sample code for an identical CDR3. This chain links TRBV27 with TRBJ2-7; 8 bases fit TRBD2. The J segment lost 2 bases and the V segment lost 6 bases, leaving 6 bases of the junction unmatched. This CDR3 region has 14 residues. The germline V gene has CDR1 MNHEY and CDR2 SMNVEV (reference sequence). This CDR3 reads CASSPGTRAYEQYF. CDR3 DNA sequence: TGTGCCAGCAGCCCCGGGACTAGAGCCTACGAGCAGTACTTC.

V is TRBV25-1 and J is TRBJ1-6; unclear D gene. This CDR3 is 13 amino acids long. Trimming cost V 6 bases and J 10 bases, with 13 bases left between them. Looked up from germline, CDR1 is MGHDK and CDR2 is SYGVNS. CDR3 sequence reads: CASRPQTLSPLHF. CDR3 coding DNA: TGTGCCAGCAGACCACAAACCTTATCACCCCTCCACTTT.